This TCR beta chain emerged from a study of T-cell reconstitution after alpha-beta-depleted transplantation in children. V was clipped by 7 bases and J by 6 bases; unmatched bases: 8. This CDR3 comprises 13 residues. The germline V gene encodes CDR1 SQVTM and CDR2 ANQGSEA. During its preparation, the TCRbeta library received unique molecular identifiers. TCRdb re-called the PCR reads with MiXCR, one entry per CDR3 protein. This sample has around 600,000 distinct CDR3 sequences; over 9.5% occur once, and the top ten carry about 4.3%. This clonotype was picked up many times. The gene calls are TRBV29-1 and TRBJ1-2; 10 bases line up with TRBD1. This receptor was identified in a human donor who donated a stem cell graft to a child with acute myeloid leukemia. Material: PBMCs from the stem cell graft donor, obtained from the stem cell graft. CDR3: CSANPGQGDGYTF. The CDR3 nucleotides are TGCAGCGCGAACCCCGGACAGGGGGATGGCTACACCTTC.